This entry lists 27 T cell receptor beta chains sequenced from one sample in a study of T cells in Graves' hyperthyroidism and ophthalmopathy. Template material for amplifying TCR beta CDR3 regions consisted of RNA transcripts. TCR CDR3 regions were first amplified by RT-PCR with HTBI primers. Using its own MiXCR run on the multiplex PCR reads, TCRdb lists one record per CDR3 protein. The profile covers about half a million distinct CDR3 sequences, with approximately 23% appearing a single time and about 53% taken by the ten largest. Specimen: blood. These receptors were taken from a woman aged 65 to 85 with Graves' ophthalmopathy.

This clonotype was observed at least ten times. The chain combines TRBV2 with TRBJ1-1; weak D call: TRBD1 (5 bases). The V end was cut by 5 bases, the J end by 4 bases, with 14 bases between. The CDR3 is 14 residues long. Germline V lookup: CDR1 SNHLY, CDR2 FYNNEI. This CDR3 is CASSSQGIFTEAFF. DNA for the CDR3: TGTGCCAGCAGTTCTCAGGGAATATTCACTGAAGCTTTCTTT.

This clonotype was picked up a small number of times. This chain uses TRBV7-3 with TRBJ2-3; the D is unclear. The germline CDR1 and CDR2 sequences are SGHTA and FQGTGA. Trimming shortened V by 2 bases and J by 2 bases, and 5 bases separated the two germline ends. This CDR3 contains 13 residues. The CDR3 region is CASSLDDTDTQYF. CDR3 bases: TGTGCCAGCAGCTTAGACGACACAGATACGCAGTATTTT.

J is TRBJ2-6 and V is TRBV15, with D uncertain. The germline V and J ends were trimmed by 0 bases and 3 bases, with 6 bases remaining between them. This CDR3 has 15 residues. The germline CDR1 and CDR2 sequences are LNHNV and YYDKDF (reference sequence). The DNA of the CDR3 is TGTGCCACCAGCAGAGATAGGCGTGGGGCCAACGTCCTGACTTTC. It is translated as CATSRDRRGANVLTF.

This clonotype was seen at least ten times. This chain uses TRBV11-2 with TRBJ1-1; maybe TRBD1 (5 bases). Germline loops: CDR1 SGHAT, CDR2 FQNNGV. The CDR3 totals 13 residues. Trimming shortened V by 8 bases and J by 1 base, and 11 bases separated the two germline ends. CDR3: CASGGTGNTEAFF. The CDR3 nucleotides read TGTGCCAGCGGCGGGACTGGGAACACTGAAGCTTTCTTT.

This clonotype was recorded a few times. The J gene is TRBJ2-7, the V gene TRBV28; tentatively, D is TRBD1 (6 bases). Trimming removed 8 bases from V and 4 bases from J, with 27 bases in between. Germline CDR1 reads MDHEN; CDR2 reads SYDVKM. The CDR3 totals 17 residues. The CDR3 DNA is TGTGCCAGCTTCCCTGGGGGCCAGGCTCTTTTGCGTTACGAGCAGTACTTC. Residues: CASFPGGQALLRYEQYF.

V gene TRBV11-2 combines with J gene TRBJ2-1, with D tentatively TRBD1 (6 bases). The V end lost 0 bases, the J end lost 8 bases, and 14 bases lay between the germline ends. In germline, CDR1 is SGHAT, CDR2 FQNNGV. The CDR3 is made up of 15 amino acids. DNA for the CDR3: TGTGCCAGCAGCTTAGATCGTCCAGGGGCCGATGAGCAGTTCTTC. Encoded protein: CASSLDRPGADEQFF.

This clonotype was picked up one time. The CDR3 nucleotides are TGCAGTGCTATCTCTACACGGGAGAGCTCCTACAATGAGCAGTTCTTC. It translates to CSAISTRESSYNEQFF. The V call is TRBV20-1, the J call TRBJ2-1; maybe TRBD2 (6 bases). V gave up 4 bases and J gave up 0 bases, with 16 bases separating them. Looked up from germline, CDR1 is DFQATT and CDR2 is SNEGSKA (reference sequence). The CDR3 sequence is 16 residues long.

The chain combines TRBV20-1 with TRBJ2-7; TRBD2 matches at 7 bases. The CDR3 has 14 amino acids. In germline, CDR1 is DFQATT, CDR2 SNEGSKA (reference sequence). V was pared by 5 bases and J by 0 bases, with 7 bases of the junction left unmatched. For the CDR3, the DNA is TGCAGTGCTGGGGGGGTCCGGAGCTCCTACGAGCAGTACTTC. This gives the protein CSAGGVRSSYEQYF.

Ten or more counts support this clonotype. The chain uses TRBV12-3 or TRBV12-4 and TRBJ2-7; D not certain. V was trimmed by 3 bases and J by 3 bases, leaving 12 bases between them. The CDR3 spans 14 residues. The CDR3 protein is CASSFTRESYEQYF. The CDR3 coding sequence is TGTGCCAGCAGTTTCACCCGTGAGAGCTACGAGCAGTACTTC.

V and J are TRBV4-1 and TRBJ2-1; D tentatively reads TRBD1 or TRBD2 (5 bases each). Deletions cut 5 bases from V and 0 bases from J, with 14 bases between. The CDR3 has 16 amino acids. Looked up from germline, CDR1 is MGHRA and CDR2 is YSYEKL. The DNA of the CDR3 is TGCGCCAGCAGCACTCACTCAGGGAGCTCCTACAATGAGCAGTTCTTC. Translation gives CASSTHSGSSYNEQFF.

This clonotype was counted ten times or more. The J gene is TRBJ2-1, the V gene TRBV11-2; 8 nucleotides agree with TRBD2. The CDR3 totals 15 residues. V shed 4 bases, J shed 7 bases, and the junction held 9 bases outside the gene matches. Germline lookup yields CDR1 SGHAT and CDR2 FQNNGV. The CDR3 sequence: CASSSGAGAGNEQFF. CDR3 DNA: TGTGCCAGCAGCTCGGGAGCGGGAGCAGGGAATGAGCAGTTCTTC.

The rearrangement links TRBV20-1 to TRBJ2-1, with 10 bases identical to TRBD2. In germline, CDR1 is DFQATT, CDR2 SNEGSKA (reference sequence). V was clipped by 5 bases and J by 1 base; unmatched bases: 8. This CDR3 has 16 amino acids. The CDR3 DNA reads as TGCAGTGCTGCACCGGGACTAGCGCTTTCCTACAATGAGCAGTTCTTC. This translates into CSAAPGLALSYNEQFF.

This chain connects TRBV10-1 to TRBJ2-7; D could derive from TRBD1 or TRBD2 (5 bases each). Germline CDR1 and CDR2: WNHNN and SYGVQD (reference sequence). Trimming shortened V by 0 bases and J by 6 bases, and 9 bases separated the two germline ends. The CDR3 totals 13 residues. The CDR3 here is CASSESGAGEQYF. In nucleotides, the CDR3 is TGCGCCAGCAGTGAGTCAGGGGCGGGCGAGCAGTACTTC.

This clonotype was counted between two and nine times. CDR3 region: CASSETAGDHQPQHF. The DNA for the CDR3 is TGTGCCAGCAGTGAAACAGCCGGGGATCATCAGCCCCAGCATTTT. The rearrangement links TRBV6-1 to TRBJ1-5; no clear D. The V end lost 2 bases, the J end lost 5 bases, and 13 bases lay between the germline ends. The germline V gene has CDR1 MNHNS and CDR2 SASEGT. This CDR3 spans 15 amino acids.

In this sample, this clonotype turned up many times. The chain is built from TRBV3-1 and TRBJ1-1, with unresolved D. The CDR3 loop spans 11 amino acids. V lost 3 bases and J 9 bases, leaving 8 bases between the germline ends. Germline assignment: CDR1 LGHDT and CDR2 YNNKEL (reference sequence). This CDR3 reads CASSQNLQAFF. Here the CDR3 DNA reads TGTGCCAGCAGCCAGAACTTGCAAGCTTTCTTT.

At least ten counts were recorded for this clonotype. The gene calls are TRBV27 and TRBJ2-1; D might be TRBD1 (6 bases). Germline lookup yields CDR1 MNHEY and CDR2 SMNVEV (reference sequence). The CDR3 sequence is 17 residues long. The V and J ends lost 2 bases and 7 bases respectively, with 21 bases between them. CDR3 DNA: TGTGCCAGCAGTTTACGACTGCGGTTACAGGGTCGGAATGAGCAGTTCTTC. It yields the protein CASSLRLRLQGRNEQFF.

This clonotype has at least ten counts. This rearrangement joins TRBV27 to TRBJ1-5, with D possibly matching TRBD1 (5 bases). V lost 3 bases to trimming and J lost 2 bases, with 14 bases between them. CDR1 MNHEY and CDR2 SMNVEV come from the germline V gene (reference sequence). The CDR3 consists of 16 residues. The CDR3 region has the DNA TGTGCCAGCAGTTTCTATACAGGAGTCGGCAATCAGCCCCAGCATTTT. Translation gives CASSFYTGVGNQPQHF.

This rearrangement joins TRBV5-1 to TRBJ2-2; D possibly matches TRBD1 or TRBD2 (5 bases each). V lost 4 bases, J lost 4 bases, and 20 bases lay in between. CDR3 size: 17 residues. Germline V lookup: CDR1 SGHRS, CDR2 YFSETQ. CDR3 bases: TGCGCCAGCAGCGGGACCGCCTGGTGGAGAAGCACCGGGGAGCTGTTTTTT. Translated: CASSGTAWWRSTGELFF.

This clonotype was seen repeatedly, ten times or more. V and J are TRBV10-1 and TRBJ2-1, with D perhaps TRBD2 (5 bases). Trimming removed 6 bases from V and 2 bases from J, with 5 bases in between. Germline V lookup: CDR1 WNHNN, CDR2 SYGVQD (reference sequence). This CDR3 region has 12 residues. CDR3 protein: CASSGTYNEQFF. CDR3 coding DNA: TGCGCCAGCAGCGGGACCTACAATGAGCAGTTCTTC.

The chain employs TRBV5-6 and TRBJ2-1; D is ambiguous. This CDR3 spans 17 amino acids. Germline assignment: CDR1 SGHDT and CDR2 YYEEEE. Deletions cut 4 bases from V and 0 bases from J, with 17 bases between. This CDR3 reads CASSRATITSSYNEQFF. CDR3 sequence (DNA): TGTGCCAGCAGCCGTGCAACGATAACGAGCTCCTACAATGAGCAGTTCTTC.

CDR3 sequence: CATTPGGQPYGYTF. The CDR3 region has the DNA TGTGCCACCACTCCCGGAGGGCAGCCCTATGGCTACACCTTC. This chain uses TRBV7-6 with TRBJ1-2; D is unclear. The CDR3 is 14 residues long. The germline V and J ends were trimmed by 10 bases and 4 bases, with 19 bases remaining between them. Germline-derived CDR1 and CDR2 are SGHVS and FNYEAQ.

The CDR3 here is CSASEPNTGELFF. Written as DNA, the CDR3 is TGCAGTGCTAGCGAGCCGAACACCGGGGAGCTGTTTTTT. This sequence joins TRBV20-1 and TRBJ2-2; unclear D gene. The CDR3 contains 13 residues. V was clipped by 3 bases and J by 0 bases, with 5 bases between them. Per germline, CDR1 DFQATT and CDR2 SNEGSKA (reference sequence).

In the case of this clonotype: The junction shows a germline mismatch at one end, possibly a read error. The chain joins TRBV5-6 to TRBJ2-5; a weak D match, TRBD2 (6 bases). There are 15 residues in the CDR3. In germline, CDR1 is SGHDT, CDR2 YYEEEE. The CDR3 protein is CASTLLANIGQTQYF. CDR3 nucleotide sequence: TGTGCCAGCACCTTGCTAGCGAATATTGGACAGACCCAGTACTTC.

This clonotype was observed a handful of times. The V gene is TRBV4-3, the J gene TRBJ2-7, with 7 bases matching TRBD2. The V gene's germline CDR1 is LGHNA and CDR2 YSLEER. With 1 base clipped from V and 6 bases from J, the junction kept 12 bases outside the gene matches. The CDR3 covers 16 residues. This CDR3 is CASSQASRGSVGEQYF. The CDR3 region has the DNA TGCGCCAGCAGCCAAGCATCTCGCGGGAGTGTTGGCGAGCAGTACTTC.

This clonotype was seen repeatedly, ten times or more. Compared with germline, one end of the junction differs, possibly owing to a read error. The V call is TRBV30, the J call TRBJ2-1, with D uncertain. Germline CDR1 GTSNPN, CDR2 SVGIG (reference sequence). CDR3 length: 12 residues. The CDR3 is CAWSAAYHEQFF. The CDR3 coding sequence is TGTGCCTGGAGTGCGGCCTACCATGAGCAGTTCTTC.

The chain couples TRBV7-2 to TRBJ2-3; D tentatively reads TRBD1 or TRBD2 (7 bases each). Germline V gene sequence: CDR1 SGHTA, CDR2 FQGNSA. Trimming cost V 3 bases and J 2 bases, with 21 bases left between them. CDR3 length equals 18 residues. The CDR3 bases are TGTGCCAGCAGCTTTACAGGGGCCGGGCGGGGGCCCACAGATACGCAGTATTTT. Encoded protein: CASSFTGAGRGPTDTQYF.

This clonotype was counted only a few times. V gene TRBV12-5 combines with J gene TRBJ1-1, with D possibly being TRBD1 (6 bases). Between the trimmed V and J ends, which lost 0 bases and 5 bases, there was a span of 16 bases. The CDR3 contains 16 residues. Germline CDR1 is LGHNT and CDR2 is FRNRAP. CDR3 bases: TGTGCTAGTGGTTTGGTACGTGGGGGCTTGCTTACTGAAGCTTTCTTT. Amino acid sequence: CASGLVRGGLLTEAFF.